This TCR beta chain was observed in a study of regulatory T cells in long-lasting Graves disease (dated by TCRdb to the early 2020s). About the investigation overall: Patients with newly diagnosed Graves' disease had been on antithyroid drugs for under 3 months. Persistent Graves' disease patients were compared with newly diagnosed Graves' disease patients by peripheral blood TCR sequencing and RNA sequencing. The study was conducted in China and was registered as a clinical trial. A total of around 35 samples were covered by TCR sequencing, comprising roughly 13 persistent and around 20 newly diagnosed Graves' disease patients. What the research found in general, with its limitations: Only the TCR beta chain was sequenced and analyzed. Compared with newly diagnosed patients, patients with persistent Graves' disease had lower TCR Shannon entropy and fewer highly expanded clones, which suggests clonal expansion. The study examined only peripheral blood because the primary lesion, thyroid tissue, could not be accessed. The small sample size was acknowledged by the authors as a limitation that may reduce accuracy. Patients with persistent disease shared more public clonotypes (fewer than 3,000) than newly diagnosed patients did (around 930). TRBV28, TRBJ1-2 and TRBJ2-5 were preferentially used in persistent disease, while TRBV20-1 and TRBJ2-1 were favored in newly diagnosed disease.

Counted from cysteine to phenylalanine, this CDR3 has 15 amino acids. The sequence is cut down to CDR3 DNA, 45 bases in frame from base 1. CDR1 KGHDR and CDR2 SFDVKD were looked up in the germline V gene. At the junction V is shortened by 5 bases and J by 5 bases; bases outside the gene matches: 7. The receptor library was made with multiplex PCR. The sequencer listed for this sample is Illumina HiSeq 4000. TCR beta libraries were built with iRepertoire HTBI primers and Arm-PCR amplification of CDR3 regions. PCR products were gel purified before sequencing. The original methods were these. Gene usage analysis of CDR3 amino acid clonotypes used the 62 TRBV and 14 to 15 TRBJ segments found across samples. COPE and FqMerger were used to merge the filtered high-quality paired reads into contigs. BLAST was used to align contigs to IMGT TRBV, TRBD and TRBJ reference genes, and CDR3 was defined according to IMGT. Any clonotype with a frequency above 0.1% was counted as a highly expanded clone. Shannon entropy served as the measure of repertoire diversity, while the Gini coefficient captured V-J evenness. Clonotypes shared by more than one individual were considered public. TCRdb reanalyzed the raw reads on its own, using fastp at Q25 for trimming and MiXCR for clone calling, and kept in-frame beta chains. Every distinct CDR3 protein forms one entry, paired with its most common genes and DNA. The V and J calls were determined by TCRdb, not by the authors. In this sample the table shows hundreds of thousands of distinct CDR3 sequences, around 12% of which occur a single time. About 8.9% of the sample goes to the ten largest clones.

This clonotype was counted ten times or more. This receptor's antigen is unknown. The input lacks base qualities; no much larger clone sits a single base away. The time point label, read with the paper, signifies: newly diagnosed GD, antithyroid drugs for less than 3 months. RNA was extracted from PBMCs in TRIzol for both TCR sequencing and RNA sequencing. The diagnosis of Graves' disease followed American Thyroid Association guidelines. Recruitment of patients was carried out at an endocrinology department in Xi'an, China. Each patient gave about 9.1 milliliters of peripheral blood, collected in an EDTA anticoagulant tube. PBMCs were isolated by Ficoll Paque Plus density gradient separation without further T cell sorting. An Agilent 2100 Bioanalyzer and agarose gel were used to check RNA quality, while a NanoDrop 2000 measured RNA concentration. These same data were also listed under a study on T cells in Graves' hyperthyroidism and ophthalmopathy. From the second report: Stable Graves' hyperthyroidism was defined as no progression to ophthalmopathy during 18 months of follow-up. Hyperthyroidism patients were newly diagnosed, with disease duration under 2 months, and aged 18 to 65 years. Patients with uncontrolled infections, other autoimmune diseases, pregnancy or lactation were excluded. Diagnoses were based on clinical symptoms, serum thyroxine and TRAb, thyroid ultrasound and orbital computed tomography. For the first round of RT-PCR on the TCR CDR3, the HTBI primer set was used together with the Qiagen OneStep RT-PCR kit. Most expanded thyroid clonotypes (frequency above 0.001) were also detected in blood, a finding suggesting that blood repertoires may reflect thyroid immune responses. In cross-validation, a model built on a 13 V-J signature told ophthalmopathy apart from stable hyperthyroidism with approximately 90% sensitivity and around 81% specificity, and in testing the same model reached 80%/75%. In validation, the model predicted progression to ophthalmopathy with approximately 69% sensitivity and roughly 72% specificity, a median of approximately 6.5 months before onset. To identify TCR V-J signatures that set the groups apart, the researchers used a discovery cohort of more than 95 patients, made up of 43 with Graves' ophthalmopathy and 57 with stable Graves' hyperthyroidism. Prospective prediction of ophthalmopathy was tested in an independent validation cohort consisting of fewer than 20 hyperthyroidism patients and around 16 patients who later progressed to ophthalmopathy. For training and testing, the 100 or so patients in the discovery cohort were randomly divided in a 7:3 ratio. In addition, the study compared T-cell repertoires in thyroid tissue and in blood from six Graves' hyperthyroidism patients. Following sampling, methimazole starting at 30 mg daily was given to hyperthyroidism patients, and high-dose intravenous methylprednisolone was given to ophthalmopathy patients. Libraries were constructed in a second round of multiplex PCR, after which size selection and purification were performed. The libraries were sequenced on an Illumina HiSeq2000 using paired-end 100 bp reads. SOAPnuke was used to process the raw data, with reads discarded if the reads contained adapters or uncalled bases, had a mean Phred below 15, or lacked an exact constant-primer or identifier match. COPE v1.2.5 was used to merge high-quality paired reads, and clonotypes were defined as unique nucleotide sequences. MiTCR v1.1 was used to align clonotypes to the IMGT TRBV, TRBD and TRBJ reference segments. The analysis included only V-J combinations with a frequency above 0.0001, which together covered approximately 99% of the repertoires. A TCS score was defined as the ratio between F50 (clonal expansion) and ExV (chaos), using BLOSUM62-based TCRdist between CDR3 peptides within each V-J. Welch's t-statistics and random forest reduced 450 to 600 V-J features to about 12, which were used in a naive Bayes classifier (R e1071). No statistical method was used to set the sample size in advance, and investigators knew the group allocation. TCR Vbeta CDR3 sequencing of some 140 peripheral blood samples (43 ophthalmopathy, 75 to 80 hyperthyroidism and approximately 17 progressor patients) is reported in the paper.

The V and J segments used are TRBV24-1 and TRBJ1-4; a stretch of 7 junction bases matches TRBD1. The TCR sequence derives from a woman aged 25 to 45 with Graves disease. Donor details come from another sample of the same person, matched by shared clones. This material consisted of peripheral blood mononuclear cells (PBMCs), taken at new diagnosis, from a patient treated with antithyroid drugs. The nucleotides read TGTGCCACCAGTGGGGGAAGGGGGCCGAATGAAAAACTGTTTTTT. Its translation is CATSGGRGPNEKLFF.